This T cell receptor beta chain was observed in a study of blood T cell repertoires in COVID-19. Overall study context: Researchers got acute and convalescent COVID-19 samples from the United States, Italy and Spain. Sample material is recorded as cDNA or gDNA derived from T cells, B-cell-depleted T cells, or PBMCs.

Generated by immunoSEQ multiplex PCR, the TCRdb table keeps only in-frame clones and is missing some. The sample carries 200,000 to 250,000 clones, about 84% recorded once. Germline loops: CDR1 MRHNA, CDR2 SNTAGT. This CDR3 is built from 17 residues. V shed 0 bases and J 0 bases; nucleotides not matched to a gene: 3. Assignment of participants to cohorts was predicated upon participant-reported clinical history. Two negative PCRs, clearance, or symptom resolution had been documented for recovered Cohort 3 donors. The specimen sequenced was PBMCs or T cells enriched from blood (not recorded which). The V gene is TRBV6-4, the J gene TRBJ2-1; 9 bases match TRBD2. The sequence was collected from a woman aged 50 to 60 who had recovered from COVID-19. The CDR3 loop is CASSDSAGGSSYNEQFF. The DNA for the CDR3 is TGTGCCAGCAGTGACTCGGCGGGAGGGAGCTCCTACAATGAGCAGTTCTTC.